This TCR beta chain was captured in a study of blood T cell repertoires in COVID-19. About the research overall: Samples of COVID-19 (acute and convalescent) were obtained from the United States, Italy and Spain. T cells, B-cell-depleted T cells, or PBMCs supplied cDNA or gDNA.

With 0 bases clipped from V and 0 bases from J, the junction kept 3 bases outside the gene matches. Germline-derived CDR1 and CDR2 are LNHNV and YYDKDF (reference sequence). The CDR3 has 17 amino acids. Sequenced by immunoSEQ multiplex PCR; TCRdb stores in-frame clones only, minus some. The data contain over 200,000 clones, over 75% of them seen just once; the ten biggest clones take up around 0.8%. The chain uses TRBV15 and TRBJ2-1, with 9 bases aligning to TRBD2. The specimen sequenced was peripheral blood. The sequence came from a woman in her 30s with acute or convalescent COVID-19. The CDR3 DNA reads TGTGCCACCAGCAGAGATTCTAGCGGGAACTCCTACAATGAGCAGTTCTTC. Protein: CATSRDSSGNSYNEQFF.